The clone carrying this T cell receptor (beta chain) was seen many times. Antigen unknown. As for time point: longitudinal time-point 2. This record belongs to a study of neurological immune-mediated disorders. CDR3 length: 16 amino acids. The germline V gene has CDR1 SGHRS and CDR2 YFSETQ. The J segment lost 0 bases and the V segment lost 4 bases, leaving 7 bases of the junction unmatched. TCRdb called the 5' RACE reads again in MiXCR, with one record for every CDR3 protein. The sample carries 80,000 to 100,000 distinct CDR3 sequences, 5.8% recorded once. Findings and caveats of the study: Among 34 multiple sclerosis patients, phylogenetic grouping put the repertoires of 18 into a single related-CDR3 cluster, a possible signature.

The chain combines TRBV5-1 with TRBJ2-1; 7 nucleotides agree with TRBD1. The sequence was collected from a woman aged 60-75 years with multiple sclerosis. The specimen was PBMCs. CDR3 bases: TGCGCCAGCAGCGTAGGGGGCCGGAGCTCCTACAATGAGCAGTTCTTC. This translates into CASSVGGRSSYNEQFF. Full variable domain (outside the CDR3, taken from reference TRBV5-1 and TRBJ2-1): KAGVTQTPRYLIKTRGQQVTLSCSPISGHRSVSWYQQTPGQGLQFLFEYFSETQRNKGNFPGRFSGRQFSNSRSEMNVSTLELGDSALYLCASSVGGRSSYNEQFFGPGTRLTVL.